This T cell receptor beta chain was found in a study of blood T cell repertoires in COVID-19. Study as a whole: COVID-19 samples, acute and convalescent, were from the United States, Italy and Spain.

This CDR3 contains 15 residues. V gave up 4 bases and J gave up 1 base; unmatched junction bases: 5. CDR1 is LGHNA, CDR2 YSLEER, per germline. Per the original data handling: The assay estimated nucleated cells by amplifying reference gene primers. Using immunoSEQ multiplex PCR, the repertoire was profiled, and TCRdb retains in-frame clones only, with some absent. V and J calls and clone size are as listed in that table; D and trimming were resolved from the DNA. The sample includes some 120,000 clones, around four fifths seen only once; the top ten take approximately 7%. This receptor was taken from a man aged 65-85 years with active or convalescent COVID-19. Sequences were obtained from peripheral blood. The chain is built from TRBV4-3 and TRBJ1-1; 8 bases match TRBD1. The CDR3 DNA reads as TGCGCCAGCAGCCTGACAGGGGCGCCGAACACTGAAGCTTTCTTT. It specifies CASSLTGAPNTEAFF.